This entry describes one T cell receptor beta chain. V lost 0 bases and J 3 bases, leaving 9 bases between the germline ends. The CDR3 spans 15 residues. Germline CDR1 and CDR2: SGHRS and YFSETQ. The data stem from a study of shared clonotypes between healthy human individuals. Sequenced by immunoSEQ multiplex PCR; TCRdb stores in-frame clones only, minus some. The sample yields some 1,400,000 clones, roughly 96% seen once. This receptor was obtained from a man younger than 40 in good health. Sequencing used naive CD4+ T cells sorted from blood. The subset is: CD45RA+ positively selected. This chain connects TRBV5-1 to TRBJ2-2; D may be TRBD2 (6 bases). The CDR3 DNA reads as TGCGCCAGCAGCTTGGCCAGGAGGGACACCGGGGAGCTGTTTTTT. Protein product: CASSLARRDTGELFF.